The clone carrying this TCR beta chain was found a few times. The target antigen is unknown. The CDR3 length is 14 residues. The ends were cut back, 1 base at V and 2 bases at J, with 8 bases in the middle. Germline V lookup: CDR1 LGHNA, CDR2 YSLEER. The sample is drawn from a study of early T cells in non-severe SARS-CoV-2 infection. Study-wide context: Sequencing used unsorted whole-blood bulk RNA, so chains lack pairing. Study results and limitations: VDJdb-based matching was biased toward anti-spike CD8 responses and missed private and CD4 specificities.

Attached unique molecular identifiers marked individual cDNA molecules. TCRdb fed the 5' RACE reads into MiXCR, producing one record per CDR3 protein. The table shows roughly 66,000 distinct CDR3 sequences, with approximately 9% occurring only once. The TCR comes from an adult who was a healthcare worker with PCR-confirmed SARS-CoV-2 infection or an uninfected control (not recorded which). The specimen sequenced was whole blood. The chain employs TRBV4-3 and TRBJ1-2; D unresolved. The CDR3 here is CASSQGPNNYGYTF. Written as DNA, the CDR3 is TGCGCCAGCAGCCAAGGACCGAACAACTATGGCTACACCTTC.